The following is a TCR beta chain sequence with its context. The data were taken from a study of blood T cell repertoires in COVID-19. This table comes from immunoSEQ multiplex PCR, and its TCRdb copy is limited to in-frame clones, with some not included. Here the sample spans around 340,000 clones, roughly 86% being singletons. Living in 24 US areas, the participants were between roughly 18 and 89 years of age. Each exposed participant met a COVID-19 case in the 2 weeks preceding study entry. The CDR3 covers 16 residues. CDR1 SGDLS and CDR2 YYNGEE come from the germline V gene. Trimming at V came to 0 bases and at J to 6 bases, leaving 12 bases not matched to a gene.

The sequencing sample was made of PBMCs or T cells enriched from blood (not recorded which). The sequence derives from a woman under 40 who had been exposed to COVID-19. V usage is TRBV9 and J usage is TRBJ2-7; 7 positions agree with TRBD2. CDR3 residues: CASSVGWGGSPLEQYF. The DNA for the CDR3 is TGTGCCAGCAGCGTAGGTTGGGGCGGGAGTCCCCTCGAGCAGTACTTC.